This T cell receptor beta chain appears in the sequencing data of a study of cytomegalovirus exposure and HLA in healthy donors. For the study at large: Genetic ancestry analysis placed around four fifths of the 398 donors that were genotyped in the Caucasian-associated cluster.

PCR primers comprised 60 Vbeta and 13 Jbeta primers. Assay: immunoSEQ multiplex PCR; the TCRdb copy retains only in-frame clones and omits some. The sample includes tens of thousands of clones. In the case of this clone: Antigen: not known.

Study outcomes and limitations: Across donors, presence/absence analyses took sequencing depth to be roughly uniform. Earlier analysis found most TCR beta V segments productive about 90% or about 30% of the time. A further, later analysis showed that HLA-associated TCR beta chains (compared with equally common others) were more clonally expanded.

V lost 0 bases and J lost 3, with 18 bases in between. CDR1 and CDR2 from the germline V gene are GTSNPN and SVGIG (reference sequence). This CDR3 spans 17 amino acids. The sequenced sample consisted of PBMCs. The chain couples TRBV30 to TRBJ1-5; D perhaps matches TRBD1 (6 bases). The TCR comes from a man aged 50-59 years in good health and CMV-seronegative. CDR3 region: CAWSVRAGAGLNQPQHF. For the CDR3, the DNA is TGTGCCTGGAGTGTAAGGGCAGGGGCAGGGCTCAATCAGCCCCAGCATTTT.